This T cell receptor beta chain was sequenced for a study of blood T cells in healthy people across ages (dated by TCRdb to the mid-2010s). Regarding the research as a whole: In model experiments, template switching captured about one uniquely barcoded TCR beta cDNA molecule for every two T cells. To avoid experimental bias, donors of different ages were randomly spread across the sequencing lanes. The donors were divided into four age groups: young (average about 16 years), middle-aged (around 37), aged (approximately 62) and long-lived (roughly 82). To track age-related changes in TCR beta repertoire diversity, the study relied on deep sequencing normalized with unique cDNA molecular identifiers. The study analyzed two additional independent replicas of 1 million unique cDNA reads from the same blood draw for two donors, one aged 18 to 29 and one aged 80 or older. General findings and caveats noted by the study authors: Donor CMV infection status was unknown, potentially confounding age-related changes in expanded clonotypes. Observed TCR beta diversity correlated strongly with the percentage of naive T cells measured by flow cytometry. Bulk unsorted PBMC profiling prevented conclusive comparison of naive and antigen-experienced compartments. Estimates of total diversity based on one million sequenced T cells were regarded as lower bounds and as underestimates. Compared with the aged group, the long-lived group had more naive CD4+ T cells, fewer expanded clones and increased TCR diversity, a pattern suggesting age selection. As age increased, observed TCR beta diversity per million T cells dropped in a roughly linear way, and a significant reduction was already evident by age about 40.

Libraries were built with 5' RACE. For sequencing, an Illumina HiSeq 2500 was employed. A second roughly 7 to 11 cycle PCR used a sample-barcoded 5' primer and a J-beta primer mix. A template-switch 5' adaptor carrying 12 random nucleotides introduced a unique molecular identifier onto each TCR beta cDNA molecule. Each sample yielded at least 2.5 million CDR3-containing paired-end reads. First-strand cDNA synthesis was performed from all RNA using the Mint cDNA synthesis kit, with priming by a TRBC-specific oligonucleotide. Following uracil-DNA glycosylase treatment, all cDNA underwent a first 18-cycle PCR with the universal primers M1SS and BC2_uni_R. Concerning the study's data processing: For normalization, 1 million high-quality reads were randomly selected from each sample, with every read carrying a distinct molecular identifier. Reads with shared molecular identifiers were discarded instead of being binned into consensus sequences. MiTCR, run with a Q25 quality threshold and the strictest error-elimination algorithm, handled CDR3 identification, clonotype clustering and error correction. A nonparametric unseen species model using Euler transformation provided a lower-bound estimate of total TCR beta diversity. Clones were called with MiXCR by TCRdb after fastp trimmed the public reads at Q25, and only in-frame beta chains were retained. Rows are combined by CDR3 protein, so each entry shows the most common genes and DNA. The V and J calls, along with clone size, are taken from TCRdb and not from the paper's own processing. The sample records about 570,000 distinct CDR3 sequences, roughly a quarter of which are singletons. About a fifth of the sample is in the top ten clones.

Systemically healthy Caucasian individuals from Russia, 39 in total and aged roughly 6 to 100 years, were included as donors. Ten milliliters of peripheral blood were drawn from each donor into EDTA-treated Vacutainer tubes. PBMCs were isolated by Ficoll-Paque density-gradient centrifugation, with at least 6.5 million obtained per sample. Trizol reagent was used to extract total RNA from PBMCs, with at least 5 micrograms per sample. For every donor, an aliquot of PBMCs went through flow cytometry to measure the percentages of naive CD45RAhigh/CD27high T cells. For this clonotype: No cognate antigen has been identified for it. Per-nucleotide qualities are absent, and no much larger clonotype sits a single base away.

The source of this sequence is a woman aged 70-85 years in good health. The specimen was blood.

The DNA reads TGTGCCAGCAGCTTACAAGGACGGGACTCAGAAGCTTTCTTT. Its coded protein is CASSLQGRDSEAFF. This receptor chain uses TRBV9 and TRBJ1-1; tentative D gene TRBD1, with 5 bases matching. Via the germline V gene, CDR1 is SGDLS and CDR2 YYNGEE. V was cut back by 4 bases and J by 8 bases, leaving a gap of 18 bases between them. The CDR3 has 14 amino acids, counting the end cysteine and phenylalanine. Only the CDR3 part of the read is kept: 42 bases, read in frame from the first base.